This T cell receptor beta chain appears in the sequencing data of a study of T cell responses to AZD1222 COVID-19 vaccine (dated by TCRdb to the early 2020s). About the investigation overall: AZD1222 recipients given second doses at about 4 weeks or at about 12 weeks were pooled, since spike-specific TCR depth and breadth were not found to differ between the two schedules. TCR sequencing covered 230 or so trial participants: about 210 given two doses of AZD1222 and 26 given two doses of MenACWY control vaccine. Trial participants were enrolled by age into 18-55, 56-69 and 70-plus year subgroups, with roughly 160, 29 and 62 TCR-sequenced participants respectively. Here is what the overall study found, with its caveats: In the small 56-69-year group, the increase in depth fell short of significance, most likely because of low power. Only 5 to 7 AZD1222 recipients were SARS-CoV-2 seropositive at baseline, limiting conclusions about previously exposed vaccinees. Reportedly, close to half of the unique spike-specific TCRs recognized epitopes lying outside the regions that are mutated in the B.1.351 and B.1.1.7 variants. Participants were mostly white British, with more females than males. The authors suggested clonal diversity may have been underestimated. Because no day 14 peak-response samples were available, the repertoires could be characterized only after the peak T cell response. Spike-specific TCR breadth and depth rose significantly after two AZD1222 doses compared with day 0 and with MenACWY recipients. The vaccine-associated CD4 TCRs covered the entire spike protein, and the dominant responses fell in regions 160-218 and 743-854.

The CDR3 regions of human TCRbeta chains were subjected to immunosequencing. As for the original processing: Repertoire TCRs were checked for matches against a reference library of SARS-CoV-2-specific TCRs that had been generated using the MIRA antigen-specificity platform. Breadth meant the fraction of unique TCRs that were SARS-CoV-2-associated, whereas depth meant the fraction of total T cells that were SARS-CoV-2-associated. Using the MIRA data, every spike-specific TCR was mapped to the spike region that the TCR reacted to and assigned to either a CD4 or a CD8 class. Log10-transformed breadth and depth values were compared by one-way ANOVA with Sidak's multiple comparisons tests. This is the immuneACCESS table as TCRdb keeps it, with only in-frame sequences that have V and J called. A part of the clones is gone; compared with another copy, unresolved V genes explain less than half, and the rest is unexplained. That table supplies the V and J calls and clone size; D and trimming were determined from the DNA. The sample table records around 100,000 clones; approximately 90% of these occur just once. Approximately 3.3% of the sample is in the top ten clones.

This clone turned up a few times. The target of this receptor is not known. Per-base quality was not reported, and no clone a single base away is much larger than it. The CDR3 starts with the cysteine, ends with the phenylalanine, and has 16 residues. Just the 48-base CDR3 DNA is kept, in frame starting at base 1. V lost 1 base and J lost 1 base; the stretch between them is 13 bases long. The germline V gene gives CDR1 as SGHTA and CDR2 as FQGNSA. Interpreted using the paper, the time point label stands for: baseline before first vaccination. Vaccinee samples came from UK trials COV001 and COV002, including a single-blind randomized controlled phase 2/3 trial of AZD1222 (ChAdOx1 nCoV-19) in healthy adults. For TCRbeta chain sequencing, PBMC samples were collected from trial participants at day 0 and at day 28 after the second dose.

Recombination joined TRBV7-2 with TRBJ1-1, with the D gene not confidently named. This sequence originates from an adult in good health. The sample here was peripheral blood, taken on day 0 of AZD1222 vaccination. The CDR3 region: CASSLGSRPPNTEAFF. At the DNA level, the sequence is TGTGCCAGCAGCTTAGGGAGCAGGCCCCCGAACACTGAAGCTTTCTTT.